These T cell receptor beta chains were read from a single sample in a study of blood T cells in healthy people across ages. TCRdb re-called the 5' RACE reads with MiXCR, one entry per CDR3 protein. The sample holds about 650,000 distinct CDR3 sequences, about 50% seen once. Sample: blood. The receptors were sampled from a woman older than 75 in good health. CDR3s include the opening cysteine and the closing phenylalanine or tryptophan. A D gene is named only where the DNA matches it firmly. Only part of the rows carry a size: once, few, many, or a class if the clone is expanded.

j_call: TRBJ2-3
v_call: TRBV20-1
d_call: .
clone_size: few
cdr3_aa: CSAGPGEPGADTQYF
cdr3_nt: TGCAGTGCTGGCCCCGGCGAGCCGGGGGCAGATACGCAGTATTTT

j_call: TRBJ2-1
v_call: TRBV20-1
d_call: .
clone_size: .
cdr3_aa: CSAAGYNEQFF
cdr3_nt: TGCAGTGCTGCCGGATACAATGAGCAGTTCTTC

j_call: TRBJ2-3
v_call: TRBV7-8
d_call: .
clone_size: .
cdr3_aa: CANSSLRVPDTQYF
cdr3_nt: TGTGCCAACAGCTCCCTTCGGGTCCCAGATACGCAGTATTTT

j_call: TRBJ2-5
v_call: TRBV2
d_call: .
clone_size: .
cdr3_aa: CASSQSRETQYF
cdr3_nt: TGTGCCAGCAGCCAATCCCGGGAGACCCAGTACTTC

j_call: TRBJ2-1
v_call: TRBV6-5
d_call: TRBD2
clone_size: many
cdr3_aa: CASSPRVLAGHQQFF
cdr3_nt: TGTGCCAGCAGCCCCCGCGTACTAGCGGGCCATCAGCAGTTCTTC

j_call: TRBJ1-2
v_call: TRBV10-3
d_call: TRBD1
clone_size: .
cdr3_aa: CATTPGQGQYGYTF
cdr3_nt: TGTGCCACTACCCCGGGACAGGGGCAATATGGCTACACCTTC

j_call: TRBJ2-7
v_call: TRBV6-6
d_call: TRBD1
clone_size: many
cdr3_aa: CASSLTGTDLPEQYF
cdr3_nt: TGTGCCAGCAGTTTAACCGGGACAGACCTCCCAGAGCAGTACTTC

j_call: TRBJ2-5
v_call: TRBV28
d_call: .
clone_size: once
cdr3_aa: CASRTGKTTQYF
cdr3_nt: TGTGCCAGCAGGACGGGAAAGACGACCCAGTACTTC

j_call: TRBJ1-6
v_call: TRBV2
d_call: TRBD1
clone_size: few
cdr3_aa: CASSLFGTGVGSLHF
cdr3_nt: TGTGCCAGCAGTCTCTTCGGGACAGGTGTTGGAAGCCTCCACTTT

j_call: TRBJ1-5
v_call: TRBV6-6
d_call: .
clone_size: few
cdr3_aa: CASSIPGQPQHF
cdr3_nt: TGTGCCAGCAGTATTCCAGGTCAGCCCCAGCATTTT

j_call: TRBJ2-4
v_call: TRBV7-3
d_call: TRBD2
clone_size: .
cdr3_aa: CASSLARGTSGDNIQYF
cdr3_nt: TGTGCCAGCAGCTTAGCCCGCGGGACTAGCGGTGACAACATTCAGTACTTC

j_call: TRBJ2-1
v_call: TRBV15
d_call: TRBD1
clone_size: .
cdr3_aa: CATSRDLQGAGEQFF
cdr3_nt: TGTGCCACCAGCAGAGATCTCCAGGGGGCTGGTGAGCAGTTCTTC

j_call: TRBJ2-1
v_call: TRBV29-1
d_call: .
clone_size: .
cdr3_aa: CSVLPGMEQFF
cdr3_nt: TGCAGCGTCCTGCCCGGAATGGAGCAGTTCTTC

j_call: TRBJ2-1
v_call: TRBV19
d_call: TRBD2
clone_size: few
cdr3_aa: CASSSPRLAGVLNEQFF
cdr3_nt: TGTGCCAGTAGTAGCCCTCGACTAGCGGGAGTACTTAATGAGCAGTTCTTC

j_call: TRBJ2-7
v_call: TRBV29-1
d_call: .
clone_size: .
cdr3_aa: CSVEVFGPNEQYF
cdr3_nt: TGCAGCGTTGAAGTATTCGGACCAAACGAGCAGTACTTC

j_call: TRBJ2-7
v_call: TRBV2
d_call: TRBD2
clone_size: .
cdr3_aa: CASRERTSESSYNEQYF
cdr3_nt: TGTGCCAGCAGGGAAAGGACTAGCGAAAGCTCCTACAACGAGCAGTACTTC

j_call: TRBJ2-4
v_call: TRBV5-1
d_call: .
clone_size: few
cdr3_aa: CASSLDSSAIQYF
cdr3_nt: TGCGCCAGCAGCCTGGACAGTTCCGCCATTCAGTACTTC

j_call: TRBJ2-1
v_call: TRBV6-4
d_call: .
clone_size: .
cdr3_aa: CASSDREANEQFF
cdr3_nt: TGTGCCAGCAGTGACCGGGAAGCAAATGAGCAGTTCTTC

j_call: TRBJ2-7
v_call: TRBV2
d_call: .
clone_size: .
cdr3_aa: CASQQDYEQYF
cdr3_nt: TGTGCCAGCCAACAGGACTACGAGCAGTACTTC

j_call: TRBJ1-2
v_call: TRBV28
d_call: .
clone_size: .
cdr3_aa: CASSGIEGYTF
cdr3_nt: TGTGCCAGCAGTGGGATAGAGGGCTACACCTTC

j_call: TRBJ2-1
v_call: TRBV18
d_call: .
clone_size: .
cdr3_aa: CASSPGDVINEQFF
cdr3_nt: TGTGCCAGCTCACCGGGGGACGTTATCAATGAGCAGTTCTTC

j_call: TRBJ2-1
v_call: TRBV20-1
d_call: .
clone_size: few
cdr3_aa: CRAPPTGTLGYNEQFF
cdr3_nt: TGCAGAGCTCCACCCACCGGGACTCTAGGGTACAATGAGCAGTTCTTC

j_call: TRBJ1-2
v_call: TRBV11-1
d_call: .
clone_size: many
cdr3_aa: CASSWGSYGYTF
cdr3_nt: TGTGCCAGCAGCTGGGGCTCCTATGGCTACACCTTC

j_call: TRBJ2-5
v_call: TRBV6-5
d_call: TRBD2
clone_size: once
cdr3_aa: CASSDSGGRLETQYF
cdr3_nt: TGTGCCAGCAGTGATTCGGGCGGGAGGTTGGAGACCCAGTACTTC

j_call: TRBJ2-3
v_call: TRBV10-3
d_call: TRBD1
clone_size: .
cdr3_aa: CAISAQGDSTDTQYF
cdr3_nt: TGTGCCATCAGCGCCCAGGGGGATAGCACAGATACGCAGTATTTT

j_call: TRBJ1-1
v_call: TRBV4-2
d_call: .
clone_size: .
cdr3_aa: CASSQDYLGTEAFF
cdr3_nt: TGTGCCAGCAGCCAAGATTACCTGGGGACTGAAGCTTTCTTT

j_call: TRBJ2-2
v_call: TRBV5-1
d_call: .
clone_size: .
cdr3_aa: CASSLVLHGELFF
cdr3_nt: TGCGCCAGCAGCTTGGTACTCCACGGGGAGCTGTTTTTT

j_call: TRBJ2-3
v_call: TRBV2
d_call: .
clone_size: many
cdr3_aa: CARVSRRGTDTQYF
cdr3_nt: TGTGCCAGAGTCTCCCGGAGGGGCACAGATACGCAGTATTTT

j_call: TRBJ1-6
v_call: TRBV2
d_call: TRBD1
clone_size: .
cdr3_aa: CASSETGTGSEPLHF
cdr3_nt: TGTGCCAGCAGTGAGACCGGGACAGGGAGTGAACCCCTCCACTTT

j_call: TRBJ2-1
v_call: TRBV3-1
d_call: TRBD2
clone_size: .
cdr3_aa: CASSHSGGLDEQFF
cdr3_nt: TGTGCCAGCAGCCATAGCGGGGGACTTGATGAGCAGTTCTTC

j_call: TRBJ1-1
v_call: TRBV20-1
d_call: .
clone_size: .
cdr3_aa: CSARDWYPQNTEAFF
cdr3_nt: TGCAGTGCTAGAGATTGGTACCCCCAGAACACTGAAGCTTTCTTT

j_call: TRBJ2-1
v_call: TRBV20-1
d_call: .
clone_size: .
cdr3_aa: CSATPGSSGHNEQFF
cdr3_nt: TGCAGTGCTACCCCGGGGAGCTCCGGGCACAATGAGCAGTTCTTC

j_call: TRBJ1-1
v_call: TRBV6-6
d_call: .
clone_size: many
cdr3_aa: CASSYSAGRVGTEAFF
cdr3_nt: TGTGCCAGCAGTTACTCTGCGGGTAGGGTAGGCACTGAAGCTTTCTTT

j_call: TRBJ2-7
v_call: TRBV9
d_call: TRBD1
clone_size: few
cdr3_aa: CASSVDPGQTYEQYF
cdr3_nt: TGTGCCAGCAGCGTAGACCCGGGACAGACCTACGAGCAGTACTTC

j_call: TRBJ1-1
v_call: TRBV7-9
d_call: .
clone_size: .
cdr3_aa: CASSLLAGRSEAFF
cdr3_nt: TGTGCCAGCAGCTTACTCGCAGGGCGGTCTGAAGCTTTCTTT

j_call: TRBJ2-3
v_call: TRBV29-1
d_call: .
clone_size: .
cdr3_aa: CSVEFKTEEYF
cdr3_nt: TGCAGCGTTGAATTTAAAACGGAGGAGTATTTT

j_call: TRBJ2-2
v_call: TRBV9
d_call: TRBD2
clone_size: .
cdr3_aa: CASSPTGTSGVGGELFF
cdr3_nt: TGTGCCAGCAGCCCAACCGGGACTAGCGGGGTTGGTGGGGAGCTGTTTTTT

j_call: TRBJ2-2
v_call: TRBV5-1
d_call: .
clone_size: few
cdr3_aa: CASGPILAGELFF
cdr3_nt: TGCGCCAGCGGACCCATCCTAGCCGGGGAGCTGTTTTTT

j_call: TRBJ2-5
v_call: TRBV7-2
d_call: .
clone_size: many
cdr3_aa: CASSLNYLPEETQYF
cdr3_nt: TGTGCCAGCAGCTTAAACTACCTACCCGAAGAGACCCAGTACTTC

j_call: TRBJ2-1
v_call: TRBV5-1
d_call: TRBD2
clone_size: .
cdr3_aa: CASSATTSVPGNEQFF
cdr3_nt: TGCGCCAGCAGCGCAACAACTAGCGTACCAGGTAATGAGCAGTTCTTC

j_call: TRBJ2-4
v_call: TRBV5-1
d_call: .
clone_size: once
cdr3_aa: CASSLARLPAEQYF
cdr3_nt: TGCGCCAGCAGCTTGGCACGACTGCCCGCGGAGCAGTACTTC

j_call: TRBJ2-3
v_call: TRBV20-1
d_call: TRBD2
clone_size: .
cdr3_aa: CSAKGKKAASGSPDTQYF
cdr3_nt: TGCAGTGCTAAGGGGAAAAAGGCGGCTAGCGGGAGCCCAGATACGCAGTATTTT

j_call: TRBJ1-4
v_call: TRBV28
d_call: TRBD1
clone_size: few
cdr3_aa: CASSPLQGKNEKLFF
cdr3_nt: TGTGCCAGCAGTCCCCTACAGGGGAAAAATGAAAAACTGTTTTTT

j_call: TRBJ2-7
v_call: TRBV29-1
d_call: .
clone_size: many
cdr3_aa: CSVDRVGGEQYF
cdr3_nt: TGCAGCGTGGATAGGGTAGGGGGCGAGCAGTACTTC

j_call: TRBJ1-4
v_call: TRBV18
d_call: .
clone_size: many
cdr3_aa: CASSPDREKLFF
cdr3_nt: TGTGCCAGCTCACCCGACAGAGAAAAACTGTTTTTT

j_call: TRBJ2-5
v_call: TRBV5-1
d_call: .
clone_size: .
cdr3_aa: CASSFGRSETQYF
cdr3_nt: TGCGCCAGCAGCTTCGGGCGTTCGGAGACCCAGTACTTC

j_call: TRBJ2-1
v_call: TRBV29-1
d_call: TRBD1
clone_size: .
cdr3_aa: CSVDKSGGQGAGNEQFF
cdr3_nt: TGCAGCGTTGATAAGAGCGGAGGACAGGGGGCGGGAAATGAGCAGTTCTTC

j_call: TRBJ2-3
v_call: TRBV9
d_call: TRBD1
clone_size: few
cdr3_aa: CASSVAGTGGTDTQYF
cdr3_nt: TGTGCCAGCAGCGTAGCCGGGACAGGGGGTACAGATACGCAGTATTTT

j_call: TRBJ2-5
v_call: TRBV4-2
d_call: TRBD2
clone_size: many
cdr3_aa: CASSQPGLAVETQYF
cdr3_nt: TGTGCCAGCAGCCAACCGGGACTAGCCGTTGAGACCCAGTACTTC

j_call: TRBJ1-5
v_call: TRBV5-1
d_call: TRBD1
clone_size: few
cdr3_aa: CASSPTGGGYNQPQHF
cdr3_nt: TGCGCCAGCAGCCCGACAGGGGGAGGATACAATCAGCCCCAGCATTTT

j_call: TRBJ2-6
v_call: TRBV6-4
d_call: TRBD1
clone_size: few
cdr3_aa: CASSEGGAGANVLTF
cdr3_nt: TGTGCCAGCAGTGAAGGGGGCGCTGGGGCCAACGTCCTGACTTTC

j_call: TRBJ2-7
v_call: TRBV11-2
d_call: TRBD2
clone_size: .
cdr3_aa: CASSHLAGAYNEQYF
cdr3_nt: TGTGCCAGCAGCCACCTAGCGGGAGCATACAATGAGCAGTACTTC